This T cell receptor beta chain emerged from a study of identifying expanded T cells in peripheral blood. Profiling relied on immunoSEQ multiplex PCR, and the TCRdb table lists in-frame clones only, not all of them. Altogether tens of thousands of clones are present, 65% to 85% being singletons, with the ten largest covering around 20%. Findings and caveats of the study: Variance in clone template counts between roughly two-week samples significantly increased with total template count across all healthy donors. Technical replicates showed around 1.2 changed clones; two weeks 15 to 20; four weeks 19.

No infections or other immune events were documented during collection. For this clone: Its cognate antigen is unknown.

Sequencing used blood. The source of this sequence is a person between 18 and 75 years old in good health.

The CDR3, as DNA: TGTGCCAGCAGTGAAGATACGGGACAACTATATGGCTACACCTTC. As protein: CASSEDTGQLYGYTF. The chain is built from TRBV25-1 and TRBJ1-2, with D possibly being TRBD1 (6 bases). V was trimmed by 2 bases and J by 5 bases, leaving 15 bases between them. CDR1 MGHDK and CDR2 SYGVNS come from the germline V gene. The CDR3 is 15 residues long.